This TCR beta chain was profiled in a study of T cell repertoires in cytomegalovirus infection. In the study overall: Both recently identified HLA-C-restricted and well-studied HLA-B-restricted CMV epitopes were used in the study.

Overall study results and limits: Clonotype analysis showed dominance of the ex vivo response by HLA-C-restricted CMV-specific TCR beta clonotypes.

This clonotype was seen ten or more times. Its antigen remains unidentified. Each CDR3 protein is one row after TCRdb ran MiXCR on the reads. The sample includes about 920,000 distinct CDR3 sequences, roughly 31% of them seen just once. The specimen comprised cultured CD8+ T cells from PBMCs, sampled from culture after CMV antigen stimulation. This clonotype originated in a human donor in good health (CMV status not recorded). Some clones in this sample may be carry-over from other donors' samples.

CDR3 nucleotide sequence: TGTGCCAGCACCCTTCTAGCTGGGCCCAATCAGCCCCAGCATTTT. It yields the protein CASTLLAGPNQPQHF. The rearrangement uses TRBV27 and TRBJ1-5; no firm D call. The CDR3 length is 15 residues. Trimming pared 7 bases from V and 3 bases from J, leaving 16 bases between. Germline CDR1 is MNHEY and CDR2 is SMNVEV (reference sequence).